These 5 T cell receptor beta chains were sequenced from one sample in a study of OX40 agonist ivuxolimab in advanced cancers. TCRdb keeps only in-frame clones here, not all; method: immunoSEQ multiplex PCR. The table shows about 80,000 clones, with just under 95% occurring only once. Sample: CD4+ or CD8+ T cells sorted from blood, taken in a trial of the OX40 agonist ivuxolimab. The source of these receptors is an adult with an advanced solid tumor such as melanoma, head and neck, liver or kidney cancer.

V gene TRBV19 combines with J gene TRBJ2-7; D gene unclear. The CDR3 sequence is 13 residues long. V lost 5 bases and J lost 3, with 11 bases in between. The germline V gene encodes CDR1 LNHDA and CDR2 SQIVND (reference sequence). The CDR3 sequence is CASSLRPDYEQYF. The CDR3 nucleotides are TGTGCCAGTAGTCTCAGACCAGACTACGAGCAGTACTTC. Full variable domain (remainder filled in from reference TRBV19 and TRBJ2-7): DGGITQSPKYLFRKEGQNVTLSCEQNLNHDAMYWYRQDPGQGLRLIYYSQIVNDFQKGDIAEGYSVSREKKESFPLTVTSAQKNPTAFYLCASSLRPDYEQYFGPGTRLTVT.

A note on this clone: The same CDR3 is also encoded by other DNA sequences in this sample. This sequence joins TRBV5-6 and TRBJ2-3; 9 bases match TRBD2. V was pared by 5 bases and J by 1 base, with 5 bases of the junction left unmatched. The CDR3 has 15 amino acids. From germline, CDR1 is SGHDT and CDR2 YYEEEE. CDR3 in amino acids: CASSPVAGGTDTQYF. The CDR3 nucleotides read TGTGCCAGCAGTCCAGTAGCGGGGGGCACAGATACGCAGTATTTT.

V and J are TRBV21-1 and TRBJ2-7; no check of the table's D call, TRBD1, against the DNA was made. TRBV21-1 is a pseudogene locus. This CDR3 contains 14 residues. CDR3 in amino acids: CASSTSGQLKEQYF. CDR3 DNA sequence: TGTGCCAGCAGCACGAGCGGACAGCTCAAGGAGCAGTACTTC.

This clone was picked up one time. Here the CDR3 reads CASSSGYDGYTF. In DNA, the CDR3 is TGTGCCAGCAGCTCAGGGTATGATGGCTACACCTTC. The gene calls are TRBV2 and TRBJ1-2; the D gene is possibly TRBD1 (5 bases). Deletions cut 6 bases from V and 6 bases from J, with 11 bases between. From germline, CDR1 is SNHLY and CDR2 FYNNEI. The CDR3 is made up of 12 amino acids.

The V call is TRBV30, the J call TRBJ2-3, with 11 bases fitting TRBD2. Germline V CDR1 and CDR2: GTSNPN, SVGIG (reference sequence). V shed 4 bases, J shed 2 bases, and the junction held 5 bases outside the gene matches. This CDR3 is 15 amino acids long. In DNA, the CDR3 is TGTGCCTGGACCGCGACTAGCGGGATCACAGATACGCAGTATTTT. This sequence encodes CAWTATSGITDTQYF.